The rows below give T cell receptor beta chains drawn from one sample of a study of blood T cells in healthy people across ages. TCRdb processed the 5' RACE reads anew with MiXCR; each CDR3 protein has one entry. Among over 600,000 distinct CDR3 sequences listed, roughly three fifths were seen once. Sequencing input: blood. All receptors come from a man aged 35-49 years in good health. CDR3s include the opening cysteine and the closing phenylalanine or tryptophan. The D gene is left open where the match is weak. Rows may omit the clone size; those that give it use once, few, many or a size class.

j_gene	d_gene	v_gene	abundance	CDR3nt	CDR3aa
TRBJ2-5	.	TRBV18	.	TGTGCCAGCTCACCACCAAACGGAGAGACCCAGTACTTC	CASSPPNGETQYF
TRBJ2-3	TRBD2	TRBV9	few	TGTGCCAGCAGCGGGACTAGCGGGGGGACCACAGATACGCAGTATTTT	CASSGTSGGTTDTQYF
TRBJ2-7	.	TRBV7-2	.	TGTGCCGGCAGCTTGGACAGACACGAGCAGTACTTC	CAGSLDRHEQYF
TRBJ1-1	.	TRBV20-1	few	TGCAGTGCTCGGGCAGGGGCCACCCTATCGAACACTGAAGCTTTCTTT	CSARAGATLSNTEAFF
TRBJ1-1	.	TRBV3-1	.	TGTGCCAGCAGCCAAGTAGAGAGGGGTTTGAACACTGAAGCTTTCTTT	CASSQVERGLNTEAFF
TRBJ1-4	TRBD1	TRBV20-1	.	TGCAGTGCTAGAGTAGGGACAGATGGTGAAAAACTGTTTTTT	CSARVGTDGEKLFF
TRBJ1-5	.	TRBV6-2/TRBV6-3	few	TGTGCCAGCAGCGTGTATGGCAATCAGCCCCAGCATTTT	CASSVYGNQPQHF
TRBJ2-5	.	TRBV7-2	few	TGTGCCAGCAGCTTAGCGGTTACGCAAGAGACCCAGTACTTC	CASSLAVTQETQYF
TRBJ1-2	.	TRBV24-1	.	TGTGCCACCAGTGATTTCTCCGGCGGTTACACCTTC	CATSDFSGGYTF
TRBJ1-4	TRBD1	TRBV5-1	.	TGCGCCAGCACGGCCGGGACAGGGGATTATTATGAAAAACTGTTTTTT	CASTAGTGDYYEKLFF
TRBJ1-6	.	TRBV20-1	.	TGCAGTGCTAGAGGGACAACCGATTCACCCCTCCACTTT	CSARGTTDSPLHF
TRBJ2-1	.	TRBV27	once	TGTGCCAGCAGTTCGGGTGATGGCAGTTACAATGAGCAGTTCTTT	CASSSGDGSYNEQFF
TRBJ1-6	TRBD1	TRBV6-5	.	TGTGCCAGCCGGGACAGGGTTGGTTCACCCCTCCACTTT	CASRDRVGSPLHF
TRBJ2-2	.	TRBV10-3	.	TGTGCCACCCAGGACAGCACCACAAACACCGGGGAGCTGTTTTTT	CATQDSTTNTGELFF
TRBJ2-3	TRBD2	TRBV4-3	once	TGCGCCAGCAGCCAGGGACTAGCGGGAGGGTGGAGCACAGATACGCAGTATTTT	CASSQGLAGGWSTDTQYF
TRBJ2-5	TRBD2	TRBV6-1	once	TGTGCCAGCAGACAGACTAGCGGGGGGGCCCGGACCCAGTACTTC	CASRQTSGGARTQYF
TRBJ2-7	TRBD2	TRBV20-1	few	TGCAGTGCTAGAGTCCCGGGTAGCGGGAGCTCCTACGAGCAGTACTTC	CSARVPGSGSSYEQYF
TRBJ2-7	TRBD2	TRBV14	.	TGTGCCAGCAGCCACTGGACTAGCGGGTACGAGCAGTACTTC	CASSHWTSGYEQYF
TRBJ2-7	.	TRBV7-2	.	TGTGCCAGCAGCTATAGGGGTTACGAGCAGTACTTC	CASSYRGYEQYF
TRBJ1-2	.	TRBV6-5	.	TGTGCCAGCAGAATAACAGGGAGTCATGGCTACACCTTC	CASRITGSHGYTF
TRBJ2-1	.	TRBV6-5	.	TGTGCCAGCACCCTTCTCCAGGCGGGTGAGCAGTTCTTC	CASTLLQAGEQFF
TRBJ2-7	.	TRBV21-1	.	TGTGCCAGCAGCTTTCCACCGCTAGCGGGAGCCTCACTCTCCTACGAGCAGTACTTC	CASSFPPLAGASLSYEQYF
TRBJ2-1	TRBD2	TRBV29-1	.	TGCAGCGTTGAAGATCCAACTCTAGCGGGAGGGTTAAATGAGCAGTTCTTC	CSVEDPTLAGGLNEQFF
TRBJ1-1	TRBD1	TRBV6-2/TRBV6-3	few	TGTGCCAGCAGATCGACAGGGACCACTGAAGCTTTCTTT	CASRSTGTTEAFF
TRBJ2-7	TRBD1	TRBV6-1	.	TGTGCCAGCAGTGAACGACAGGGGGGTTACGAGCAGTACTTC	CASSERQGGYEQYF
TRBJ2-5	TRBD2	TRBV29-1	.	TGCAGCGTTGTACATATAAGAGCGGGAGGCCAAGAGACCCAGTACTTC	CSVVHIRAGGQETQYF
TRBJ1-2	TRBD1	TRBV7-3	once	TGTGCCAGCAGCATTCAGGGACAGGGCATCTATGGCTACACCTTC	CASSIQGQGIYGYTF
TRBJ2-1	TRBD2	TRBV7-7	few	TGTGCCAGCAGCCCAGAAGCGGGAGTTTACAATGAGCAGTTCTTC	CASSPEAGVYNEQFF
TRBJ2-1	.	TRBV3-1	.	TGTGCCAGCAGCCACCAGGACGTCAATGAGCAGTTCTTC	CASSHQDVNEQFF
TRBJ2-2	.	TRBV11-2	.	TGTGCCAGCAGCCCTGGGACAAGAAACACCGGGGAGCTGTTTTTT	CASSPGTRNTGELFF
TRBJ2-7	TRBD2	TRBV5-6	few	TGTGCCAGCAGCTTTCATCCGGGACTAACCCCCTACGAGCAGTACTTC	CASSFHPGLTPYEQYF
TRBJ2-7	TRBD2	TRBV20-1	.	TGCAGTGCTAGCGGGGGGGGCGGAGAGACCAAGTACTTC	CSASGGGGETKYF
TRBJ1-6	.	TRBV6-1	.	TGTGCCAGCAGTGAAAGGCCGAGGGGCTCTCAAAAATCACCCCTCCACTTT	CASSERPRGSQKSPLHF
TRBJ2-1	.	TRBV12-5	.	TGTGCTAGTGGTTCCCTCCCGGGGAAGCAGTTCTTC	CASGSLPGKQFF
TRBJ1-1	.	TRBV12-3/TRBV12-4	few	TGTGCCAGCAGTTTCCAGGGATCGAACACTGAAGCTTTCTTT	CASSFQGSNTEAFF
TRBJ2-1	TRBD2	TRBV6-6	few	TGTGCCAGCAGTCCACTAGCGGAACATCACAATGAGCAGTTCTTC	CASSPLAEHHNEQFF
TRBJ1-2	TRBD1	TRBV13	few	TGTGCCAGCAGCTCAATGGACAGGAGCCTTTCCTATGGCTACACCTTC	CASSSMDRSLSYGYTF
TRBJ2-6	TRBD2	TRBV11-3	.	TGTGCCAGCAGCCCCCAAGCGGGGATTTTCTCTGGGGCCAACGTCCTGACTTTC	CASSPQAGIFSGANVLTF
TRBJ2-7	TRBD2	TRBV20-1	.	TGCAGTGCTACTCCCCTGACTAGCGGACCCTACGAGCAGTACTTC	CSATPLTSGPYEQYF
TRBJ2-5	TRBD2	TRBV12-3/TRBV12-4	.	TGTGCCAGCAGTTCTACGACTAGCGGGAGTGCAGAGACCCAGTACTTC	CASSSTTSGSAETQYF
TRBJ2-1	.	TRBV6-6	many	TGTGCCAGCAGCCAACAGGCGAATATGGGGTTCTTC	CASSQQANMGFF
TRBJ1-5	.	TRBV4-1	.	TGCGCCAGCAGCCAAGAGGTGGGCAGGGATCCGGGCAATCAGCCCCAGCATTTT	CASSQEVGRDPGNQPQHF
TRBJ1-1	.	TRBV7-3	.	TGTGCCAGCAGCTTGGCGGGGGGCACGAACACTGAAGCTTTCTTT	CASSLAGGTNTEAFF
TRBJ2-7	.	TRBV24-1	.	TGTGCCACCAGTGATGGCCAGGGAAACGAGCAGTACTTC	CATSDGQGNEQYF
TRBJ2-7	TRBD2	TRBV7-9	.	TGTGCCAGCAGCAATCAAATTAGCGGGAGTTTCTACGAGCAGTACTTC	CASSNQISGSFYEQYF
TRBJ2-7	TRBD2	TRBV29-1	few	TGCAGCGTGACTGCGGGACTAGCGGGAGGAGTCTACGAGCAGTACTTC	CSVTAGLAGGVYEQYF
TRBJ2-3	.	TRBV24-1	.	TGTGCCACCAGTGACCCGACAAATGCGGGGCAAGATACGCAGTATTTT	CATSDPTNAGQDTQYF
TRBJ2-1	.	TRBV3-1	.	TGTGCCAGCAGCCTAGTAGGCGGGAAGGGAAATGAGCAGTTCTTC	CASSLVGGKGNEQFF
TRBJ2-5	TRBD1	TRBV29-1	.	TGCAGCGTTGAACGAGGGGGCTGGGAGACCCAGTACTTC	CSVERGGWETQYF
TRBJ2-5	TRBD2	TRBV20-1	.	TGCAGTGCTAGAGATGCAGCTAGCGGAGAGACCCAGTACTTC	CSARDAASGETQYF
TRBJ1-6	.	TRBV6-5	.	TGTGCCAGCAGTCAGGCCACAGTTAATTCACCCCTCCACTTT	CASSQATVNSPLHF
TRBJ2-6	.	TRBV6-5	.	TGTGCCAGCAGTTACCGCGGGGTCTCTGGGGCCAACGTCCTGACTTTC	CASSYRGVSGANVLTF